The present T cell receptor beta chain was sequenced within a study of metastatic and nonmetastatic thyroid tumors (dated by TCRdb to 2020 to 2021). Notes on the research overall: For patients with malignant and with benign thyroid disease, the researchers compared repertoires between peripheral blood samples and tumor or nodule tissue samples. Summary of the overall study and its limitations: In both blood and tumor samples, TCR beta diversity was reported to be significantly higher in malignant tumors than in benign nodules.

The library came from PCR. Instrument used: Illumina HiSeq 4000. High-throughput sequencing was used to profile the TCR beta-chain CDR3 region of each patient. Concerning the study's data processing: Drawing on CDR3 differences between clinicopathological groups, the researchers built a classifier meant to tell apart patients with distant-metastatic papillary thyroid cancer. To measure repertoire diversity the researchers used the Shannon index, while the Morisita-Horn index served to gauge how similar the tumor and blood repertoires were. The raw public reads went through TCRdb reprocessing: fastp at Q25, MiXCR clone calling, in-frame beta chains kept. TCRdb, rather than the study authors, made the V and J calls. In this sample the table shows about 7,900 clones, approximately 25% of which occur a single time. The top ten hold 5% to 6.5% of the sample. No treatment had been received by any patient before thyroid surgery. The study retrospectively analysed patient clinical samples collected from about 2012 to 2018 using T-cell receptor beta sequencing.

A few counts support this clone. Its cognate antigen has yet to be identified. Base qualities are not provided; no much larger clone lies one nucleotide away. Sequencing was carried out using adjacent normal tissue. The receptor comes from a female donor with papillary thyroid cancer or a benign thyroid nodule (not recorded which). Some clones in this sample may be carry-over from other donors' samples.

The encoded CDR3 is CASSGLGASTGELFF. The DNA reads TGTGCCAGCAGTGGACTAGGGGCCTCCACCGGGGAGCTGTTTTTT. In this chain, TRBV2 is recombined with TRBJ2-2; the D gene is perhaps TRBD2, from 6 matching bases. The CDR3 measures 15 amino acids from cysteine to phenylalanine. Only the CDR3 DNA stays, 45 bases, in frame from base 1. From the germline V gene, CDR1 is SNHLY and CDR2 is FYNNEI. V loses 4 bases of germline sequence and J loses 4 bases, and the interval between the two ends is 13 bases.